This TCR beta chain was recovered during a study of T cells in severe cutaneous drug reactions. Carbamazepine had induced Stevens-Johnson syndrome or toxic epidermal necrolysis in the sequenced donors. This clonotype ranks as medium-sized in terms of frequency. Bulk and single-cell libraries used iRepertoire multiplex PCR with TCR subtype-specific primers. Using the multiplex PCR reads, TCRdb records one entry per CDR3 protein without DNA. This sample carries more than 20,000 distinct CDR3 sequences, with under 8.5% going to the ten biggest clones. Germline CDR1 and CDR2: SNHLY and FYNNEI. This CDR3 is built from 14 residues.

The sequence was collected from a human donor with toxic epidermal necrolysis, a severe cutaneous drug reaction. The chain is built from TRBV2 and TRBJ2-1; the TCRdb call, TRBD2, lacks DNA for checking. The sequenced sample was PBMCs. The CDR3 here is CASSEHKREAEQFF. The variable domain in full, completed from reference TRBV2 and TRBJ2-1, reads EPEVTQTPSHQVTQMGQEVILRCVPISNHLYFYWYRQILGQKVEFLVSFYNNEISEKSEIFDDQFSVERPDGSNFTLKIRSTKLEDSAMYFCASSEHKREAEQFFGPGTRLTVL.